The subject of this entry is one T cell receptor beta chain. Its antigen is unknown. There are no base qualities to consult, and no much larger clone falls within one base. Library creation used the immunoSEQ multiplex PCR assay. As stored in TCRdb, this immuneACCESS dataset retains in-frame rearrangements with V and J assigned. A fraction of the clones does not appear; measured against another copy, unresolved V genes explain less than half of the discrepancy, and the remainder lacks a known reason. Across this sample there are about 82,000 clones, with 95% to 96% seen only once. The ten largest make up approximately 0.39% of the sample. The data are from a study of technical replicates of blood from a handful of donors (TCRdb year 2017). The CDR3 contains 12 residues, cysteine and phenylalanine counted. Of all the DNA, just the CDR3 is kept, 36 bases in frame from base 1. Reading the germline V gene gives CDR1 SGHTA and CDR2 FQGNSA. Clipping removes 5 bases from V and 13 bases from J, with 8 as the unmatched junction base count.

The V and J segments used are TRBV7-2 and TRBJ1-3; 7 central bases correspond to TRBD1. This receptor was identified in a human donor in good health. The sample taken for sequencing was T cells isolated from PBMCs. The CDR3 sequence is CASSIDRVTIYF. At the DNA level, the sequence is TGTGCCAGCAGCATAGACAGGGTAACGATATATTTT.